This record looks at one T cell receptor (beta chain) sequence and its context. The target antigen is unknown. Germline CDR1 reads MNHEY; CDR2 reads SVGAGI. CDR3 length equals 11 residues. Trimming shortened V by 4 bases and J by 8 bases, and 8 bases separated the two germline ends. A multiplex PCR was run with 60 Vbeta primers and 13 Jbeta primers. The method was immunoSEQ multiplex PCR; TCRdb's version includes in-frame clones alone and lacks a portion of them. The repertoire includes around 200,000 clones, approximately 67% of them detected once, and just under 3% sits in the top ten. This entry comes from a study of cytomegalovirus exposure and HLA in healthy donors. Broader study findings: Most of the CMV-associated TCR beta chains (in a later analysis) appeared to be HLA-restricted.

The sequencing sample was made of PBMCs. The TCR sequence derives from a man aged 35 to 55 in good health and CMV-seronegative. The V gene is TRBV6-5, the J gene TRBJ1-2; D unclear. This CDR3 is CASSSRKGYTF. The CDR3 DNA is TGTGCCAGCAGTTCCAGGAAAGGCTACACCTTC.